This TCR beta chain was sequenced in a study of shared clonotypes between healthy human individuals (dated by TCRdb to between 2020 and 2021). As for the study more broadly: The cohort included three men and a couple of women between 18 and 49 years of age. The study deeply sequenced blood TCR repertoires of several healthy adults to estimate repertoire size and the extent of clonotype sharing between individuals. Libraries were prepared and TCR repertoires were sequenced by different laboratories using diverse techniques, in order to increase sequencing depth and limit assay-specific biases. For each donor, three plates each were used for CD4 naive and CD4 memory, two plates were used for CD8 naive, and one plate was used for CD8 memory. Between about 0.9 and 10 billion PBMCs per donor were obtained by leukapheresis. Paper-wide results and their limitations: Clonotypes shared by all four sorted-subset donors showed higher generation probabilities than non-shared clonotypes. Around 5% of naive CD4, 3.5% of naive CD8, about 2.4% of memory CD4, and about 0.4% of memory CD8 clonotypes were shared across several donors. Pairwise subsampling indicated that sequencing depth was expected to affect the degree of clonotype sharing among donors. Even with the large sequencing depth, rarefaction of the sorted-subset datasets indicated that sequencing was incomplete. Naive subsets generally had larger estimated clonotype richness than memory subsets did. The small number of donors limited the genetic and exposure-history diversity represented. Sampling was restricted to blood, and TCR repertoires in tissues likely differ from the TCR repertoires found in blood.

Reading the germline V gene gives CDR1 SGHRS and CDR2 YFSETQ. V was cut back by 5 bases and J by 0 bases, leaving a gap of 14 bases between them. The CDR3 holds 16 amino acids from the cysteine to the phenylalanine. Only CDR3 DNA is held: 48 bases, read in frame from base 1. This clone was observed once. Its antigen is still unknown. There are no base qualities to consult, and no much larger clone falls within one base. Donors were healthy HIV-negative adults with no recently reported acute infections or vaccinations. Every donor was a Caucasian adult residing in Nashville, Tennessee, USA. CD4+ T cells were enriched through magnetic negative selection, after which naive cells were positively selected on CD45RA and the remaining negative fraction served as the memory subset. Blood was collected by leukapheresis, and PBMCs were isolated by Ficoll-Histopaque density gradient centrifugation and then cryopreserved in liquid nitrogen vapor phase. Purity and quantity of every magnetically sorted T cell population were checked by analytical flow cytometry. Genomic DNA was isolated from each sorted fraction and quantified by UV absorbance on a Nanodrop 2000c.

Using the deep immunoSEQ assay, multiplex PCR amplified TCR CDR3 regions from genomic DNA. Extracted genomic DNA from each cell subset was spread evenly across all wells of several immunoSEQ 96-well plates, with each plate serving as a replicate. Each replicate PCR for sorted subsets received 200 ng genomic DNA, equal to about 30,000 T cell genomes. The purified libraries were quantified using a Qubit 3.0 fluorometer, sized with a Bioanalyzer 2100, and then quantified again using the KAPA Library Quantification kit. Every immunoSEQ 96-well plate was sequenced on a dedicated single-read 150-cycle Illumina NextSeq 550 flow cell. In the authors' own workflow: Because only junctional sequences without quality scores were contained in the immunoSEQ output, filtering matching that applied to full-length reads could not be performed. To assign V/J genes and CDR3, sequences were annotated against IMGT germline references using PyIR, a Python wrapper for IgBLAST v1.9. Reads were removed for weak V/J assignments (E-value above 1e-6), missing CDR3, stop codons, out-of-frame junctions, or ambiguous translated residues. V3J clonotypes were defined by identical inferred V gene, J gene, and CDR3 amino acid sequence. Percentage overlap between repertoires was computed as shared unique clonotypes divided by the size of the smaller repertoire. RTK rarefaction, the Chao1 estimator, and Recon v2.1 estimates of unobserved clonotypes were used to assess repertoire richness. Generation probabilities were computed with OLGA for all TCRbeta clonotypes obtained by the gDNA method from several donors. Sourced from immuneACCESS, this table was stored by TCRdb with only in-frame sequences that have V and J called. A share of the clones is absent; for the studies checked, an unresolved V gene accounts for under half, and the remainder has no known explanation. V, J and clone size reflect that table, while D and trimming were determined from the DNA. The table for this sample lists millions of clones; over 85% of them were counted only once. The top ten clonotypes cover approximately 0.13% of the sample.

This TCR came from a young man in good health. The rearranged segments are TRBV5-1 and TRBJ2-2, with the D gene not clear enough to name. Sequenced sample: naive CD4+ T cells sorted from blood. The sample's cell subset or site label, decoded: CD45RA+ positively selected. The CDR3 region reads CASSPHKTSNTGELFF. The DNA reads as follows: TGCGCCAGCAGTCCACACAAAACTTCGAACACCGGGGAGCTGTTTTTT.